Given below is one TCR beta chain in context. Its antigen is still unknown. This sample was taken from a study of shared clonotypes between healthy human individuals. Looking at the study overall: Aged between 18 and 49, the donors were two women and three men. Each donor's CD8 memory used one plate, CD8 naive two, each CD4 subset three.

Trimming cost V 6 bases and J 1 base; bases outside gene matches: 3. The CDR3 has 13 amino acids. Germline V gene data show CDR1 as ENHRY and CDR2 as SYGVKD. Original data processing: Filtering of immunoSEQ junctional sequences could not match full-length read filtering. TCRdb's table, derived via immunoSEQ multiplex PCR, lists solely in-frame clones and lacks some. The V and J calls and clone size were taken over from that table, and D and trimming were inferred from the DNA. The table records about 1.1 million clones, around 78% of them present only once. Study-level points and caveats: Estimated richness values were generally larger in naive subsets than in memory subsets.

The chain uses TRBV10-3 and TRBJ2-7, with 7 bases aligning to TRBD1. The clonotype originates from a man aged 18 to 29 in good health. Some clones in this sample may be carry-over from other donors' samples. The sequencing input was memory CD4+ T cells from PBMCs. Noted subset: CD45RA-negative fraction. The CDR3 DNA reads TGTGCCATCAGCCGGGACAGTTCCTACGAGCAGTACTTC. This encodes CAISRDSSYEQYF.